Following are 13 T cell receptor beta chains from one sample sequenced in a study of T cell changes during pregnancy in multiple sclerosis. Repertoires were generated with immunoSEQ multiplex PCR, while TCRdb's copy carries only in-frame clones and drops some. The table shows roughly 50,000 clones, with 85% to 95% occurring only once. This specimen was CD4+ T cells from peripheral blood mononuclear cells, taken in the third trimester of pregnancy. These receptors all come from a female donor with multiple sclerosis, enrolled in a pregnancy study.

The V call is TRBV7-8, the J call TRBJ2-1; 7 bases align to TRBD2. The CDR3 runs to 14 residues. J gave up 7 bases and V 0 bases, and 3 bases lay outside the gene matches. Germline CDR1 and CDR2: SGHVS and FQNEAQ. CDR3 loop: CASSLAGGVNEQFF. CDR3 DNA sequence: TGTGCCAGCAGCTTAGCGGGAGGGGTGAATGAGCAGTTCTTC.

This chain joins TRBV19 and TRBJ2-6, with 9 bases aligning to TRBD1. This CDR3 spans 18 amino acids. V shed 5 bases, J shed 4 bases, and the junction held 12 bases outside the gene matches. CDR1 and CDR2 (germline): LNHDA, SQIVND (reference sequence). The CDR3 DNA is TGTGCCAGTAGTCTTACCCCCGGGACAGGGTTCGGGGCCAACGTCCTGACTTTC. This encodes CASSLTPGTGFGANVLTF. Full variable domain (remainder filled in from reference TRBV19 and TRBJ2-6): DGGITQSPKYLFRKEGQNVTLSCEQNLNHDAMYWYRQDPGQGLRLIYYSQIVNDFQKGDIAEGYSVSREKKESFPLTVTSAQKNPTAFYLCASSLTPGTGFGANVLTFGAGSRLTVL.

The CDR3 protein is CASRPPGQGVSGVRSPLHF. The DNA for the CDR3 is TGCGCCAGCAGGCCCCCGGGACAGGGAGTGAGTGGGGTTAGGTCACCCCTCCACTTT. V and J are TRBV10-1 and TRBJ1-6; TRBD1 matches 9 bases. Germline V gene lookup returns CDR1 WNHNN and CDR2 SYGVQD (reference sequence). This CDR3 region has 19 residues. V was clipped by 6 bases and J by 10 bases; unmatched bases: 22.

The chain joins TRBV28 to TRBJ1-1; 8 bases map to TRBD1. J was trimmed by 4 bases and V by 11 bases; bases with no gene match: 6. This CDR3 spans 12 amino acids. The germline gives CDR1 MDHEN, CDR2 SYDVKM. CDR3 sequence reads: CAGQGAFTEAFF. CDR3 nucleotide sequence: TGTGCCGGGCAGGGGGCTTTCACTGAAGCTTTCTTT. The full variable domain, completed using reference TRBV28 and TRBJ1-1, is DVKVTQSSRYLVKRTGEKVFLECVQDMDHENMFWYRQDPGLGLRLIYFSYDVKMKEKGDIPEGYSVSREKKERFSLILESASTNQTSMYLCAGQGAFTEAFFGQGTRLTVV.

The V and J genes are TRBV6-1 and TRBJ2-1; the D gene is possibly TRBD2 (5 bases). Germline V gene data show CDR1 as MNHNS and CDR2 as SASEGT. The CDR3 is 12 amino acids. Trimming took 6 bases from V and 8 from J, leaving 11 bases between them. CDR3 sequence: CASSPREDEQFF. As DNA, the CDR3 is TGTGCCAGCAGCCCCCGGGAAGATGAGCAGTTCTTC.

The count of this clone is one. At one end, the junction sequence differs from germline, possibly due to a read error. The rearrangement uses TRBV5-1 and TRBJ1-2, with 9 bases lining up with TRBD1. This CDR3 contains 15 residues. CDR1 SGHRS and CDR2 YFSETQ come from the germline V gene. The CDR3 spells CASSLGQGVNYGYTF. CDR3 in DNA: TGCGCCAGCAGTTTGGGACAGGGCGTTAACTATGGCTACACCTTC.

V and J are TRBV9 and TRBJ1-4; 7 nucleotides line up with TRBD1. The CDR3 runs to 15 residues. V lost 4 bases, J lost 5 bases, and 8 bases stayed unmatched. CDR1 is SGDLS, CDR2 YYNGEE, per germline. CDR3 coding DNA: TGTGCCAGCAGCACCTACGGGACAGAGAATGAAAAACTGTTTTTT. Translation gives CASSTYGTENEKLFF.

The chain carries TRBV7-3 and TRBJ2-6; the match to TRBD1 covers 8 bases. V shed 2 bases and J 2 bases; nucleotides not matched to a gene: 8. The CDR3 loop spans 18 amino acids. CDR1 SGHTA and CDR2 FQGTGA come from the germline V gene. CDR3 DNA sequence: TGTGCCAGCAGCTTAGGGCCTCAGGGGGCCACTGGGGCCAACGTCCTGACTTTC. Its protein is CASSLGPQGATGANVLTF.

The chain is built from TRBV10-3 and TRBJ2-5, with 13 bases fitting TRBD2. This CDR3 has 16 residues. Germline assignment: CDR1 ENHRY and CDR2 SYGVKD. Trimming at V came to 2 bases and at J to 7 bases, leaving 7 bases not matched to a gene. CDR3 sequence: CAISERTSGGAGTQYF. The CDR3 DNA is TGTGCCATCAGTGAGCGAACTAGCGGGGGGGCCGGGACCCAGTACTTC.

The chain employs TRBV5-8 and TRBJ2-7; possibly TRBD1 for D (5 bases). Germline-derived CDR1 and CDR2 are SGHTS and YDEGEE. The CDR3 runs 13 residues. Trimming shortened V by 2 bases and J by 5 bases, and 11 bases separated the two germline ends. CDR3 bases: TGTGCCAGCAGCTTTAGACAGCTCCACGAGCAGTACTTC. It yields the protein CASSFRQLHEQYF.

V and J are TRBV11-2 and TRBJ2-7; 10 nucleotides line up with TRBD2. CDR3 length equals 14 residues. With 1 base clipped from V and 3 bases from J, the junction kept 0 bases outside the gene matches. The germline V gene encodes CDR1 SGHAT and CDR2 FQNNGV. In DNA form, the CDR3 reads TGTGCCAGCAGCTTAGGACTAGCGGGCTACGAGCAGTACTTC. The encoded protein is CASSLGLAGYEQYF.

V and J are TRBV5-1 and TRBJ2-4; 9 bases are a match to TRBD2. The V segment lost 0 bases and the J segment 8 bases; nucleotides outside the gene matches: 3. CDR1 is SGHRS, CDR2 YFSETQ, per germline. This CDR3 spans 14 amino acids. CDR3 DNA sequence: TGCGCCAGCAGCTTGGAAGTAGCGGGGGACATTCAGTACTTC. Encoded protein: CASSLEVAGDIQYF.

The CDR3 DNA reads as TGCAGCGTCGGGACTAGCTTGAAAGAGACCCAGTACTTC. Protein sequence: CSVGTSLKETQYF. This chain connects TRBV29-1 to TRBJ2-5; 9 positions agree with TRBD2. Looked up from germline, CDR1 is SQVTM and CDR2 is ANQGSEA. The CDR3 covers 13 residues. Trimming took 6 bases from V and 3 from J; bases not matched to a gene: 5.